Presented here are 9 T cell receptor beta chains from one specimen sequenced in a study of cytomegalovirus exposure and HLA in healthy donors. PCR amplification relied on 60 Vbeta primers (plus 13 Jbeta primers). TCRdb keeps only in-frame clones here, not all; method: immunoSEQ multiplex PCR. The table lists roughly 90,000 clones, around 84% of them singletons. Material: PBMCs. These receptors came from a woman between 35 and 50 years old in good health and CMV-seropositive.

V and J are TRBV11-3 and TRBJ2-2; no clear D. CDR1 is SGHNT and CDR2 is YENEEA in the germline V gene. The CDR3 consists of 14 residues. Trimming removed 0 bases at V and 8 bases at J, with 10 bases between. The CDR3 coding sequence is TGTGCCAGCAGCTTAGAGGGCCCCACTGGGGAGCTGTTTTTT. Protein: CASSLEGPTGELFF.

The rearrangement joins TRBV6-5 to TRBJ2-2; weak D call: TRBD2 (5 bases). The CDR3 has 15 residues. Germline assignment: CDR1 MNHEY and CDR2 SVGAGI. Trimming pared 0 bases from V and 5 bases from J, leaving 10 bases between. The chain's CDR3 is CASSYSYGDTGELFF. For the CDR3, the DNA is TGTGCCAGCAGTTACTCGTACGGGGATACCGGGGAGCTGTTTTTT.

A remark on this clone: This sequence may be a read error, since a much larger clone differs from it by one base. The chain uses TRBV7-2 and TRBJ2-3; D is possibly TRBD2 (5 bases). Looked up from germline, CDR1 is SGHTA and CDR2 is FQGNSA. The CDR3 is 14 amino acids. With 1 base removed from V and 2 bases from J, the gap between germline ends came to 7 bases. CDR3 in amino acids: CASSLGGNTDTQYF. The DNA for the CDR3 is TGTGCCAGCAGCTTAGGAGGGAACACAGATACGCAGTATTTT.

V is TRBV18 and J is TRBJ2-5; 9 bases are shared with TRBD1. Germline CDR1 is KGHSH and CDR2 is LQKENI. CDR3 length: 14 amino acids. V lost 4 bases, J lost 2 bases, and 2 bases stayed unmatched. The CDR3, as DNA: TGTGCCAGCTCACAAGGGACAGGGCAAGAGACCCAGTACTTC. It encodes CASSQGTGQETQYF.

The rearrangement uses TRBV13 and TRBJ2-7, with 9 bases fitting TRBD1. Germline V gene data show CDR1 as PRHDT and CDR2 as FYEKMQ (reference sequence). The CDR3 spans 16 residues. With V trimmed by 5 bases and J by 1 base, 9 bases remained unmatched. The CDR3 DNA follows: TGTGCCAGCAGCCCCCGGTCCGGACAGGGGTCCTACGAGCAGTACTTC. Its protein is CASSPRSGQGSYEQYF.

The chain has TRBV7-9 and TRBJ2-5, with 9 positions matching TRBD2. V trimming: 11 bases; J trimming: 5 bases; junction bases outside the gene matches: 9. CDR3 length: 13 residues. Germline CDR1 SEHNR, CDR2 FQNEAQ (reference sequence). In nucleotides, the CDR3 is TGTGCCTCCTTAGCGGGAGCGGTGGAGACCCAGTACTTC. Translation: CASLAGAVETQYF. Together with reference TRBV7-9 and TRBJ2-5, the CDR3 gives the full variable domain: DTGVSQNPRHKITKRGQNVTFRCDPISEHNRLYWYRQTLGQGPEFLTYFQNEAQLEKSRLLSDRFSAERPKGSFSTLEIQRTEQGDSAMYLCASLAGAVETQYFGPGTRLLVL.

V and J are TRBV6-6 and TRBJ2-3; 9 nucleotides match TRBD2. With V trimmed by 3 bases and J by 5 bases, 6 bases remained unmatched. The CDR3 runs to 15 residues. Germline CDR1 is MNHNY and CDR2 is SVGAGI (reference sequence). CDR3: CASSYSAGGQDTQYF. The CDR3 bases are TGTGCCAGCAGTTATAGTGCGGGAGGGCAAGATACGCAGTATTTT.

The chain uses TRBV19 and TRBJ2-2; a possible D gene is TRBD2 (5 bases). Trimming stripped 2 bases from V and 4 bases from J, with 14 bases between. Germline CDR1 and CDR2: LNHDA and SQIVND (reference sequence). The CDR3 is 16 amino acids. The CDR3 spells CASSILGVGGTGELFF. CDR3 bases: TGTGCCAGTAGTATATTGGGAGTTGGTGGCACCGGGGAGCTGTTTTTT.

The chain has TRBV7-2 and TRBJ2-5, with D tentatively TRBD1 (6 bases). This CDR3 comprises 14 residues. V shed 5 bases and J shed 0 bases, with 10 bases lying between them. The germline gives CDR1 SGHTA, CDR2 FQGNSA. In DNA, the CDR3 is TGTGCCAGCAGCCCGCAGGGGAACCAAGAGACCCAGTACTTC. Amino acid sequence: CASSPQGNQETQYF.